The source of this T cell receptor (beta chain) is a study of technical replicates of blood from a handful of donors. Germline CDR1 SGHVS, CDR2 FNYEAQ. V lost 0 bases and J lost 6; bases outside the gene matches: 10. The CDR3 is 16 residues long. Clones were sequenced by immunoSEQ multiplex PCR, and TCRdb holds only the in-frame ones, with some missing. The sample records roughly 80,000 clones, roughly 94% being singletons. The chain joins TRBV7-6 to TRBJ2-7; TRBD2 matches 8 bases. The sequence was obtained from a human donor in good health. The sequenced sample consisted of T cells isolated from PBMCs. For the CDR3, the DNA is TGTGCCAGCAGCTTAGCTTTGGGACTAGTCGTGAGCGAGCAGTACTTC. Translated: CASSLALGLVVSEQYF. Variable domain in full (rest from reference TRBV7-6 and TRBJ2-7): GAGVSQSPRYKVTKRGQDVALRCDPISGHVSLYWYRQALGQGPEFLTYFNYEAQQDKSGLPNDRFSAERPEGSISTLTIQRTEQRDSAMYRCASSLALGLVVSEQYFGPGTRLTVT.